Listed below are T cell receptor beta chains from one sample, sequenced in a study of memory B cells and T cells in multiple sclerosis. Only in-frame clones appear in the TCRdb table, and some are missing; sequencing was by immunoSEQ multiplex PCR. The sample has over 10,000 clones, about four fifths seen once. For these receptors, no antigen is known. The sequencing sample was made of PBMCs from blood kept in culture. The receptors come from a human donor with multiple sclerosis. The CDR3 runs from the conserved cysteine through the conserved F or W. The D gene is left open where the match is weak. The size entry is marked missing in some rows and otherwise reads once, few, many or a size class.

D: TRBD1
size: NA
J: TRBJ2-6
V: TRBV7-3
DNA: TGTGCCAGCAGCTCCTTCGGGACAGAGTTCTCTGGGGCCAACGTCCTGACTTTC
CDR3: CASSSFGTEFSGANVLTF

D: NA
size: NA
J: TRBJ1-6
V: TRBV25-1
DNA: TGTGCCAGCAGAAATCAGGGGAATAATTCACCCCTCCACTTT
CDR3: CASRNQGNNSPLHF

D: NA
size: NA
J: TRBJ2-3
V: TRBV7-3
DNA: TGTGCCAGCAGCTTAGGGGGGCTGACAGATACGCAGTATTTT
CDR3: CASSLGGLTDTQYF

D: TRBD2
size: NA
J: TRBJ2-1
V: TRBV5-1
DNA: TGCGCCAGCAGCTTTTTTGGCGGGAGGACCCGCAATGAGCAGTTCTTC
CDR3: CASSFFGGRTRNEQFF

D: NA
size: few
J: TRBJ1-1
V: TRBV19
DNA: TGTGCCAGCTCAAGACAGGCGATGAACACTGAAGCTTTCTTT
CDR3: CASSRQAMNTEAFF

D: NA
size: NA
J: TRBJ1-1
V: TRBV5-5
DNA: TGTGCCAGCAGCTTTGGCTTCCCGAAAGGGGGGAACACTGAAGCTTTCTTT
CDR3: CASSFGFPKGGNTEAFF

D: TRBD2
size: NA
J: TRBJ2-3
V: TRBV11-3
DNA: TGTGCCAGCAGCTCCTCCATCGGGGGGGCGGCAGATACGCAGTATTTT
CDR3: CASSSSIGGAADTQYF

D: NA
size: NA
J: TRBJ2-7
V: TRBV27
DNA: TGTGCCAGCAGTCCATACAGGGTTACCTACGAGCAGTACTTC
CDR3: CASSPYRVTYEQYF

D: NA
size: NA
J: TRBJ2-2
V: TRBV25-1
DNA: TGTGCCAGCAGGAATGGGGAGCTGTTTTTT
CDR3: CASRNGELFF

D: TRBD1
size: NA
J: TRBJ2-3
V: TRBV6-1
DNA: TGTGCCAGCACGGACAGGGGGTCTAGCACAGATACGCAGTATTTT
CDR3: CASTDRGSSTDTQYF

D: NA
size: NA
J: TRBJ2-5
V: TRBV7-8
DNA: TGTGCCAGCAGCCCGCAAGAGACCCAGTACTTC
CDR3: CASSPQETQYF

D: TRBD2
size: once
J: TRBJ2-7
V: TRBV5-6
DNA: TGTGCCAGCAGCGCGGGACTAGCGGGCCCCTCCTACGAGCAGTACTTC
CDR3: CASSAGLAGPSYEQYF

D: NA
size: NA
J: TRBJ2-2
V: TRBV7-9
DNA: TGTGCCAGCTCCACGGCAGGGGGAGGTAACACCGGGGAGCTGTTTTTT
CDR3: CASSTAGGGNTGELFF

D: NA
size: NA
J: TRBJ1-1
V: TRBV19
DNA: TGTGCCAGTAGTATGTTCAGGGCTGAAGCTTTCTTT
CDR3: CASSMFRAEAFF

D: NA
size: NA
J: TRBJ1-1
V: TRBV4-1
DNA: TGCGCCAGCAGCCAGACAGATATGAACACTGAAGCTTTCTTT
CDR3: CASSQTDMNTEAFF

D: TRBD1
size: NA
J: TRBJ2-7
V: TRBV5-1
DNA: TGCGCCAGCAGCTGGGGAACAGGGGCCCCGATCTACGAGCAGTACTTC
CDR3: CASSWGTGAPIYEQYF

D: NA
size: NA
J: TRBJ2-7
V: TRBV13
DNA: TGTGCCAGTGGACAGACGAGCTACGAGCAGTACTTC
CDR3: CASGQTSYEQYF

D: NA
size: NA
J: TRBJ2-6
V: TRBV12-2
DNA: TGTGCAAGTCGCACTTTCAGCTCCACACAAAGTCGGGCCAACGTCCTGACTTTC
CDR3: CASRTFSSTQSRANVLTF

D: TRBD2
size: NA
J: TRBJ2-7
V: TRBV18
DNA: TGTGCCAGCTCACCCACACCTGGACTAGCGGGAGTCGAGCAGTACTTC
CDR3: CASSPTPGLAGVEQYF

D: NA
size: NA
J: TRBJ1-2
V: TRBV2
DNA: TGTGCCAGCAGTGAGGGGCGCTATGGCTACACCTTC
CDR3: CASSEGRYGYTF

D: NA
size: NA
J: TRBJ2-2
V: TRBV2
DNA: TGTGCCAGCAGTGAGGGCGGGGGCTACACCGGGGAGCTGTTTTTT
CDR3: CASSEGGGYTGELFF

D: TRBD1
size: NA
J: TRBJ1-2
V: TRBV11-2
DNA: TGTGCCAGCAGCCCTGGACAGGATGGCTACACCTTC
CDR3: CASSPGQDGYTF

D: TRBD1
size: NA
J: TRBJ2-1
V: TRBV5-1
DNA: TGCGCCAGCAGCTTGGTGTGGGACAGGGGCTACAATGAGCAGTTCTTC
CDR3: CASSLVWDRGYNEQFF

D: NA
size: NA
J: TRBJ1-2
V: TRBV18
DNA: TGTGCCAGCTCACCACTGACAGAAGCGCGCTACACCTTC
CDR3: CASSPLTEARYTF

D: TRBD1
size: NA
J: TRBJ1-2
V: TRBV5-1
DNA: TGCGCCAGCAGCTTACAGGGGTGGGAATCTGGCTACACCTTC
CDR3: CASSLQGWESGYTF

D: NA
size: NA
J: TRBJ1-5
V: TRBV6-5
DNA: TGTGCCAGCCGTCTTTTCCGAAATCAGCCCCAGCATTTT
CDR3: CASRLFRNQPQHF

D: NA
size: few
J: TRBJ2-6
V: TRBV19
DNA: TGTGCCAGTATGGAGTACGGGGCCAACGTCCTGACTTTC
CDR3: CASMEYGANVLTF

D: NA
size: NA
J: TRBJ2-7
V: TRBV5-1
DNA: TGCGCCAGCAGCTTGGTACGGGGGAAGCAGTACTTC
CDR3: CASSLVRGKQYF

D: NA
size: NA
J: TRBJ1-1
V: TRBV13
DNA: TGTGCCAGCAGCTCCAGGGGTCGGGCTGAAGCTTTCTTT
CDR3: CASSSRGRAEAFF

D: NA
size: NA
J: TRBJ1-2
V: TRBV12-2
DNA: TGTGCAAGTCGCTCGGTGTGGGCTCCACGAAAGACCTATGGCTACACCTTC
CDR3: CASRSVWAPRKTYGYTF

D: NA
size: NA
J: TRBJ2-3
V: TRBV5-1
DNA: TGCGCCAGCAGCTCCCATCCCCAGCGGGTAATTTGGGGCACAGATACGCAGTATTTT
CDR3: CASSSHPQRVIWGTDTQYF

D: NA
size: NA
J: TRBJ1-4
V: TRBV5-1
DNA: TGCGCCAGCAGCTTGGCCCTAGGCGAGGCTGAAAAACTGTTTTTT
CDR3: CASSLALGEAEKLFF

D: NA
size: NA
J: TRBJ1-3
V: TRBV10-3
DNA: TGTGCCATCAGTACAGGGCCTGGAAACACCATATATTTT
CDR3: CAISTGPGNTIYF

D: TRBD1
size: once
J: TRBJ1-4
V: TRBV6-5
DNA: TGTGCCAGCAGTCTGAACCAGGGGGCAAAACTGTTTTTT
CDR3: CASSLNQGAKLFF

D: NA
size: NA
J: TRBJ2-5
V: TRBV21-1
DNA: TGTGCCAGCAGCCACCTAGGGACAGATCTGCAAGAGACCCAGTACTTC
CDR3: CASSHLGTDLQETQYF

D: TRBD1
size: once
J: TRBJ1-6
V: TRBV7-2
DNA: TGTGCCAGCAGCTTGGGCCCGGGACAGAGAATTTTTAATTCACCCCTCCACTTT
CDR3: CASSLGPGQRIFNSPLHF

D: TRBD2
size: NA
J: TRBJ2-2
V: TRBV18
DNA: TGTGCCAGCTCACCCCTGACTAGCGGGGAGATCACCGGGGAGCTGTTTTTT
CDR3: CASSPLTSGEITGELFF

D: NA
size: NA
J: TRBJ1-4
V: TRBV6-5
DNA: TGTGCCAGCAGTCCGGGACAACGACCGAAAAAACTGTTTTTT
CDR3: CASSPGQRPKKLFF

D: NA
size: NA
J: TRBJ2-7
V: TRBV21-1
DNA: TGTGCCAGCAGGGTAGGACTAGCTACCGTGTTAGACGAGCAGTACTTC
CDR3: CASRVGLATVLDEQYF

D: NA
size: few
J: TRBJ2-7
V: TRBV30
DNA: TGTGCCTGGAGTGTGCAGGGCGACTATGGGCAGTACTTC
CDR3: CAWSVQGDYGQYF

D: NA
size: NA
J: TRBJ1-2
V: TRBV5-6
DNA: TGTGCCAGCTTCCCCTTGGCTAACTATGGCTACACCTTC
CDR3: CASFPLANYGYTF

D: TRBD1
size: few
J: TRBJ2-5
V: TRBV5-4
DNA: TGTGCCAGCAGCCCTCCGGGACAGAAGAAAGAGACCCAGTACTTC
CDR3: CASSPPGQKKETQYF

D: TRBD2
size: NA
J: TRBJ2-2
V: TRBV10-3
DNA: TGTGCCATCAGTGAGTCGATAACTAGCGGGGGGACCCGAGGCACCGGGGAGCTGTTTTTT
CDR3: CAISESITSGGTRGTGELFF

D: NA
size: few
J: TRBJ1-4
V: TRBV6-6
DNA: TGTGCCAGCAGTTACTGGCGAGACACCGAGAATGAAAAACTGTTTTTT
CDR3: CASSYWRDTENEKLFF

D: TRBD1
size: NA
J: TRBJ1-1
V: TRBV5-1
DNA: TGCGCCAGCAGCTTGGTGGCAGGGGGCACGGCTTTCTTT
CDR3: CASSLVAGGTAFF

D: NA
size: NA
J: TRBJ2-1
V: TRBV6-1
DNA: TGTGCCAGCAGTGAATTAGGGCGGGGTGAGCAGTTCTTC
CDR3: CASSELGRGEQFF

D: NA
size: NA
J: TRBJ1-2
V: TRBV19
DNA: TGTGCCAGTAGTAAGGAATGGGACCAAGCTAACTATGGCTACACCTTC
CDR3: CASSKEWDQANYGYTF

D: NA
size: few
J: TRBJ1-3
V: TRBV7-2
DNA: TGTGCCAGCAAGAGGGGAGGTGGAAACACCATATATTTT
CDR3: CASKRGGGNTIYF

D: TRBD2
size: NA
J: TRBJ2-1
V: TRBV7-9
DNA: TGTGCCAGCAGCGCGGGACTAGCGGGAGGGGATGAGCAGTTCTTC
CDR3: CASSAGLAGGDEQFF

D: NA
size: NA
J: TRBJ1-3
V: TRBV18
DNA: TGTGCCAGCTCACCAATCTCCAACGTCGGACTCTCTGGAAACACCATATATTTT
CDR3: CASSPISNVGLSGNTIYF

D: NA
size: few
J: TRBJ2-3
V: TRBV5-4
DNA: TGTGCCAGCAGCTTGGGACTAGCAGATACGCAGTATTTT
CDR3: CASSLGLADTQYF